Following are 24 T cell receptor beta chains from one sample sequenced in a study of blood T cell repertoires in COVID-19. This table comes from immunoSEQ multiplex PCR, and its TCRdb copy is limited to in-frame clones, with some not included. The table lists about 200,000 clones, approximately 81% of them singletons. Sequenced material: peripheral blood. These receptors were obtained from an elderly woman with acute or convalescent COVID-19.

The J gene is TRBJ2-3, the V gene TRBV27; 7 bases map to TRBD2. With V trimmed by 4 bases and J by 5 bases, 9 bases remained unmatched. The CDR3 totals 15 residues. Germline CDR1 and CDR2: MNHEY and SMNVEV (reference sequence). The CDR3 region has the DNA TGTGCCAGCAGTTCAGACGGGCGGGAGAGAGATACGCAGTATTTT. Amino acid sequence: CASSSDGRERDTQYF.

This clone was observed a single time. The rearrangement uses TRBV12-5 and TRBJ2-1; TRBD2 aligns across 13 bases. The CDR3 is 15 amino acids. V shed 6 bases, J shed 6 bases, and the junction held 5 bases outside the gene matches. Germline-derived CDR1 and CDR2 are LGHNT and FRNRAP. The chain's CDR3 is CASGRGLAGINEQFF. Written as DNA, the CDR3 is TGTGCTAGTGGACGGGGACTAGCGGGAATCAATGAGCAGTTCTTC.

The V and J genes are TRBV3-1 (or the pseudogene TRBV3-2) and TRBJ1-4; no definite D call. Germline V lookup: CDR1 LGHDT, CDR2 YNNKEL (reference sequence). The V gene lost 7 bases and the J gene lost 5 bases, with 11 bases spanning the gap. The CDR3 extends over 13 amino acids. The CDR3 here is CASTSRGNEKLFF. As DNA, the CDR3 is TGTGCCAGCACTTCCCGAGGAAATGAAAAACTGTTTTTT.

V is TRBV7-6 and J is TRBJ1-2, with D unresolved. The length of the CDR3 is 10 residues. CDR1 is SGHVS and CDR2 is FNYEAQ in the germline V gene. V was shortened by 5 bases and J by 5 bases, with 3 bases between the two germline ends. Here the CDR3 DNA reads TGTGCCAGCAGCCCTTATGGCTACACCTTC. Residues: CASSPYGYTF. Based on the CDR3 plus reference TRBV7-6 and TRBJ1-2, the full variable domain is GAGVSQSPRYKVTKRGQDVALRCDPISGHVSLYWYRQALGQGPEFLTYFNYEAQQDKSGLPNDRFSAERPEGSISTLTIQRTEQRDSAMYRCASSPYGYTFGSGTRLTVV.

The chain combines TRBV2 with TRBJ2-7, with TRBD2 matching 14 bases. CDR1 is SNHLY, CDR2 FYNNEI, per germline. The CDR3 runs 17 residues. J was trimmed by 2 bases and V by 9 bases; bases with no gene match: 12. CDR3 residues: CASQARLAGGHPYEQYF. CDR3 sequence (DNA): TGTGCCAGTCAAGCCCGACTAGCGGGGGGGCATCCCTACGAGCAGTACTTC.

V and J are TRBV5-5 and TRBJ2-1, with 9 bases lining up with TRBD2. J gave up 7 bases and V 5 bases, and 7 bases lay outside the gene matches. CDR3 length: 14 residues. Germline-derived CDR1 and CDR2 are SGHKS and YYEKEE (reference sequence). The CDR3 sequence: CASSYPGLANEQFF. In nucleotides, the CDR3 is TGTGCCAGCAGTTACCCGGGACTAGCAAATGAGCAGTTCTTC.

This sequence joins TRBV2 and TRBJ2-3, with TRBD1 as a possible D gene (7 bases). CDR3 length equals 16 residues. The germline CDR1 and CDR2 sequences are SNHLY and FYNNEI. V was pared by 2 bases and J by 2 bases, with 14 bases between. The CDR3, as DNA: TGTGCCAGCAGTGAACAGGGGGGACAATTCACAGATACGCAGTATTTT. It is translated as CASSEQGGQFTDTQYF. The full variable domain, in which reference TRBV2 and TRBJ2-3 provide the parts outside the CDR3, is EPEVTQTPSHQVTQMGQEVILRCVPISNHLYFYWYRQILGQKVEFLVSFYNNEISEKSEIFDDQFSVERPDGSNFTLKIRSTKLEDSAMYFCASSEQGGQFTDTQYFGPGTRLTVL.

The chain has TRBV5-1 and TRBJ1-4; tentatively, D is TRBD1 (5 bases). Trimming removed 0 bases at V and 6 bases at J, with 12 bases between. The germline V gene has CDR1 SGHRS and CDR2 YFSETQ. The CDR3 loop spans 15 amino acids. The CDR3 DNA sequence: TGCGCCAGCAGCTTGGCCATTATAGGGGATGAAAAACTGTTTTTT. This gives the protein CASSLAIIGDEKLFF.

The chain carries TRBV2 and TRBJ2-4; D is perhaps TRBD1 (6 bases). Per germline, CDR1 SNHLY and CDR2 FYNNEI. This CDR3 is 15 amino acids long. Trimming pared 7 bases from V and 8 bases from J, leaving 21 bases between. CDR3 nucleotide sequence: TGTGCCAGCAATGTGGGGGCATTTACCACCCACATTCAGTACTTC. Translation gives CASNVGAFTTHIQYF.

This chain joins TRBV7-2 and TRBJ2-5, with 8 nucleotides matching TRBD1. V lost 5 bases to trimming and J lost 3 bases; unmatched junction nucleotides: 5. Germline lookup yields CDR1 SGHTA and CDR2 FQGNSA. The CDR3 is 14 residues long. The CDR3 protein is CASSPSTGEETQYF. The CDR3 DNA reads TGTGCCAGCAGCCCATCGACAGGGGAAGAGACCCAGTACTTC.

This clone was observed a handful of times. The chain joins TRBV6-6 to TRBJ2-3; the match to TRBD2 covers 10 bases. This CDR3 has 16 residues. The germline V gene encodes CDR1 MNHNY and CDR2 SVGAGI (reference sequence). V lost 6 bases to trimming and J lost 4 bases; unmatched junction nucleotides: 10. As DNA, the CDR3 is TGTGCCAGCAGGCGCCTAGCGGGAGTAGGAGCAGATACGCAGTATTTT. It specifies CASRRLAGVGADTQYF.

With regard to this clone: The sample contains more than one DNA sequence encoding this CDR3. The rearrangement links TRBV25-1 to TRBJ2-3, with 7 bases fitting TRBD2. CDR1 and CDR2 from the germline V gene are MGHDK and SYGVNS. This CDR3 comprises 12 residues. V was clipped by 8 bases and J by 6 bases; unmatched bases: 5. Written as DNA, the CDR3 is TGTGCCAGCGGGGGGGGTGTGGATACGCAGTATTTT. Its protein is CASGGGVDTQYF.

This sequence joins TRBV6-4 and TRBJ2-7, with 8 positions matching TRBD1. After removal of 8 bases from V and 2 bases from J, the junction contained 8 bases not matched to a gene. The CDR3 covers 14 residues. The V gene's germline CDR1 is MRHNA and CDR2 SNTAGT. The CDR3 region has the DNA TGTGCCAGCCCGGAGGACAGGGAGGCCTACGAGCAGTACTTC. This gives the protein CASPEDREAYEQYF.

The V and J genes are TRBV4-2 and TRBJ1-2; D may be TRBD1 (6 bases). CDR1 is LGHNA, CDR2 YNFKEQ, per germline. V lost 2 bases and J 5 bases, leaving 15 bases between the germline ends. The length of the CDR3 is 15 residues. CDR3 sequence reads: CASSQLETGIYGYTF. The CDR3 DNA reads as TGTGCCAGCAGCCAACTAGAGACAGGAATTTATGGCTACACCTTC.

The chain recombines TRBV19 with TRBJ2-2; TRBD1 matches 9 bases. This CDR3 has 15 residues. V was pared by 6 bases and J by 6 bases, with 8 bases of the junction left unmatched. The germline V gene encodes CDR1 LNHDA and CDR2 SQIVND (reference sequence). The CDR3 is CASRPGTGRPGELFF. The CDR3 DNA is TGTGCCAGTAGGCCCGGGACAGGGCGCCCCGGGGAGCTGTTTTTT.

The rearrangement uses TRBV3-1 (or the pseudogene TRBV3-2) and TRBJ2-5, with 10 bases aligning to TRBD2. With 0 bases clipped from V and 4 bases from J, the junction kept 5 bases outside the gene matches. CDR3 length equals 16 residues. CDR1 LGHDT and CDR2 YNNKEL come from the germline V gene (reference sequence). The CDR3 DNA sequence: TGTGCCAGCAGCCAAGACGTAGCGGGGGGCCGAGAGACCCAGTACTTC. Protein: CASSQDVAGGRETQYF.

This clone appeared a few times. The rearrangement joins TRBV30 to TRBJ2-1; 12 bases line up with TRBD2. This CDR3 region has 18 residues. V lost 0 bases and J lost 7; bases outside the gene matches: 13. Germline V gene data show CDR1 as GTSNPN and CDR2 as SVGIG (reference sequence). The CDR3, as DNA: TGTGCCTGGAGTGTACGACTAGCGGGAGTCCATTGGGAAAATGAGCAGTTCTTC. It is translated as CAWSVRLAGVHWENEQFF.

The chain carries TRBV28 and TRBJ2-1, with TRBD2 identical over 9 bases. Trimming cost V 3 bases and J 15 bases; bases outside gene matches: 6. The CDR3 length is 12 residues. Germline lookup yields CDR1 MDHEN and CDR2 SYDVKM. CDR3 in DNA: TGTGCCAGCAGTTTTGCCGCGGGAGGGATGTTCTTC. Translation: CASSFAAGGMFF.

The chain carries TRBV4-1 and TRBJ1-4; 8 bases are shared with TRBD1. V lost 4 bases to trimming and J lost 5 bases; unmatched junction nucleotides: 6. The CDR3 contains 15 residues. Germline V lookup: CDR1 MGHRA, CDR2 YSYEKL. CDR3 residues: CASSRSGQANEKLFF. CDR3 in DNA: TGCGCCAGCAGCCGATCGGGACAGGCGAATGAAAAACTGTTTTTT.

This clone appeared a single time. CDR3 coding DNA: TGTGCCAGCTCCGAGTACACTGAAGCTTTCTTT. This translates into CASSEYTEAFF. V is TRBV6-5 and J is TRBJ1-1; D call uncertain. Trimming took off 8 bases at V and 3 bases at J, with 7 bases between the two ends. Germline V gene lookup returns CDR1 MNHEY and CDR2 SVGAGI. There are 11 residues in the CDR3.

The chain employs TRBV5-1 and TRBJ2-1; TRBD1 agrees at 9 bases. CDR1 and CDR2 from the germline V gene are SGHRS and YFSETQ. The ends lost 0 bases at V and 6 bases at J; junction bases unmatched: 16. The CDR3 length is 19 residues. The CDR3 spells CASSLVTGTGIKRGNEQFF. DNA for the CDR3: TGCGCCAGCAGCTTGGTTACTGGGACAGGGATTAAGCGGGGCAATGAGCAGTTCTTC.

This chain connects TRBV18 to TRBJ2-5; D perhaps matches TRBD2 (6 bases). The CDR3 has 17 amino acids. Germline assignment: CDR1 KGHSH and CDR2 LQKENI. V lost 2 bases to trimming and J lost 2 bases, with 18 bases between them. The CDR3 bases are TGTGCCAGCTCACCAATGGGAGGTAGCCTGGTTCAAGAGACCCAGTACTTC. Protein: CASSPMGGSLVQETQYF.

The chain carries TRBV5-1 and TRBJ2-3, with D tentatively TRBD1 (5 bases). Germline V CDR1 and CDR2: SGHRS, YFSETQ. CDR3 size: 15 residues. V lost 2 bases to trimming and J lost 1 base, with 11 bases between them. CDR3 sequence reads: CASSLAGPGTDTQYF. The CDR3, as DNA: TGCGCCAGCAGCTTAGCAGGGCCAGGCACAGATACGCAGTATTTT.

The chain couples TRBV30 to TRBJ1-2; D remains unclear. Trimming pared 2 bases from V and 5 bases from J, leaving 9 bases between. The CDR3 covers 12 residues. From germline, CDR1 is GTSNPN and CDR2 SVGIG (reference sequence). CDR3 DNA: TGTGCCTGGAGTTCCTCCCCTTATGGCTACACCTTC. This codes for CAWSSSPYGYTF.